Listed here are 24 T cell receptor beta chains from one sample, sequenced in a study of early T cells in non-severe SARS-CoV-2 infection. Via MiXCR, TCRdb re-called the 5' RACE reads, giving one row per CDR3 protein. The sample shows some 40,000 distinct CDR3 sequences, under 5% of them seen only once. The sequenced sample consisted of whole blood. All receptors come from an adult who was a healthcare worker with PCR-confirmed SARS-CoV-2 infection or an uninfected control (not recorded which).

The J gene is TRBJ2-4, the V gene TRBV14, with TRBD2 identical over 7 bases. The trim removed 1 base at V and 1 base at J, leaving 4 bases unmatched. The CDR3 is 16 amino acids. Germline CDR1 SGHDN, CDR2 FVKESK. Here the CDR3 reads CASSQAAGQAKNIQYF. The CDR3 region has the DNA TGTGCCAGCAGCCAAGCAGCGGGGCAGGCCAAAAACATTCAGTACTTC. The variable domain in full, completed from reference TRBV14 and TRBJ2-4, reads EAGVTQFPSHSVIEKGQTVTLRCDPISGHDNLYWYRRVMGKEIKFLLHFVKESKQDESGMPNNRFLAERTGGTYSTLKVQPAELEDSGVYFCASSQAAGQAKNIQYFGAGTRLSVL.

The chain combines TRBV19 with TRBJ2-1; D remains unclear. The CDR3 has 13 residues. Germline V gives CDR1 LNHDA, CDR2 SQIVND (reference sequence). V was cut by 3 bases and J by 9 bases, with 12 bases left in between. The CDR3: CASSIGPAGEQFF. The DNA of the CDR3 is TGTGCCAGTAGTATTGGACCAGCCGGTGAGCAGTTCTTC.

The gene calls are TRBV7-9 and TRBJ1-4, with 7 positions matching TRBD1. The CDR3 spans 13 residues. The V segment lost 5 bases and the J segment 7 bases; nucleotides outside the gene matches: 4. Germline V gene data show CDR1 as SEHNR and CDR2 as FQNEAQ (reference sequence). CDR3 nucleotides: TGTGCCAGCAGCCCGCCAGGGGGTGAAAAACTGTTTTTT. It specifies CASSPPGGEKLFF.

This clonotype was counted ten times or more. The chain is built from TRBV30 and TRBJ2-3; D call uncertain. The CDR3 runs 15 residues. From germline, CDR1 is GTSNPN and CDR2 SVGIG (reference sequence). Trimming pared 4 bases from V and 2 bases from J, leaving 16 bases between. CDR3 loop: CAWTPVRGATDTQYF. The CDR3 DNA follows: TGTGCCTGGACCCCCGTAAGAGGAGCCACAGATACGCAGTATTTT.

This clonotype appeared many times. This sequence joins TRBV3-1 and TRBJ2-2; no firm D call. The CDR3 totals 14 residues. V was cut by 0 bases and J by 3 bases, with 5 bases left in between. CDR1 LGHDT and CDR2 YNNKEL come from the germline V gene (reference sequence). The CDR3 DNA sequence: TGTGCCAGCAGCCAAGATCAAGACACCGGGGAGCTGTTTTTT. Translated, it gives CASSQDQDTGELFF.

This clonotype was counted at least ten times. The V call is TRBV9, the J call TRBJ2-7; TRBD1 might be the D (6 bases). The V end was cut by 4 bases, the J end by 1 base, with 15 bases between. The CDR3 extends over 15 amino acids. CDR1 is SGDLS, CDR2 YYNGEE, per germline. CDR3 coding DNA: TGTGCCAGCAGCCCATCTTTACAGGGTTCCTACGAGCAGTACTTC. The encoded protein is CASSPSLQGSYEQYF. The entire variable domain, with the rest obtained from reference TRBV9 and TRBJ2-7, is as follows: DSGVTQTPKHLITATGQRVTLRCSPRSGDLSVYWYQQSLDQGLQFLIQYYNGEERAKGNILERFSAQQFPDLHSELNLSSLELGDSALYFCASSPSLQGSYEQYFGPGTRLTVT.

This clonotype was observed at least ten times. The J gene is TRBJ2-3, the V gene TRBV6-1; D not certain. CDR3 size: 13 residues. Germline assignment: CDR1 MNHNS and CDR2 SASEGT. V lost 4 bases and J 5 bases, leaving 10 bases between the germline ends. Here the CDR3 reads CASSALRIDTQYF. CDR3 DNA: TGTGCCAGCAGTGCCCTGAGGATAGATACGCAGTATTTT.

The table lists this clonotype with many counts. V usage is TRBV12-5 and J usage is TRBJ2-5; D is unresolved. CDR3 size: 12 residues. Trimming took off 5 bases at V and 4 bases at J, with 8 bases between the two ends. The V gene's germline CDR1 is LGHNT and CDR2 FRNRAP. CDR3 sequence: CASGDGRETQYF. CDR3 DNA sequence: TGTGCTAGTGGTGACGGGCGAGAGACCCAGTACTTC.

At least ten counts were recorded for this clonotype. The chain employs TRBV12-3 or TRBV12-4 and TRBJ1-6, with TRBD1 as a possible D gene (5 bases). The CDR3 runs to 15 residues. Trimming cost V 5 bases and J 8 bases, with 16 bases left between them. The CDR3 DNA reads TGTGCCAGCAGTGGGGGGACCGAGGGGTATTCACCCCTCCACTTT. It yields the protein CASSGGTEGYSPLHF.

The sample holds many counts of this clonotype. The chain carries TRBV30 and TRBJ2-4; possibly TRBD1 for D (5 bases). The germline V gene encodes CDR1 GTSNPN and CDR2 SVGIG (reference sequence). V gave up 4 bases and J gave up 1 base, with 17 bases separating them. This CDR3 is 16 amino acids long. In nucleotides, the CDR3 is TGTGCCTGGAAGGATTGGCAGGGTCATGCCAAAAACATTCAGTACTTC. Protein product: CAWKDWQGHAKNIQYF.

This clonotype was counted ten times or more. The genes are TRBV4-1 and TRBJ2-3; TRBD1 aligns across 9 bases. CDR1 is MGHRA, CDR2 YSYEKL, per germline. The CDR3 loop spans 14 amino acids. V shed 1 base, J shed 5 bases, and the junction held 1 base outside the gene matches. CDR3 region: CASSQGQGEDTQYF. CDR3 nucleotides: TGCGCCAGCAGCCAAGGACAGGGGGAAGATACGCAGTATTTT.

The rearrangement joins TRBV5-1 to TRBJ2-1, with 7 bases lining up with TRBD1. The CDR3 length is 15 residues. V dropped 7 bases and J dropped 0; count of bases not matched to a gene: 7. The germline V gene has CDR1 SGHRS and CDR2 YFSETQ. The CDR3 sequence is CASPKQGRSYNEQFF. The CDR3 nucleotides are TGCGCCAGCCCCAAACAGGGGCGCTCCTACAATGAGCAGTTCTTC.

The chain joins TRBV7-9 to TRBJ2-1; D unclear. There are 11 residues in the CDR3. The germline CDR1 and CDR2 sequences are SEHNR and FQNEAQ (reference sequence). Trimming removed 4 bases at V and 9 bases at J, with 7 bases between. CDR3 nucleotides: TGTGCCAGCAGCTCCATAATTGAGCAGTTCTTC. Translating gives CASSSIIEQFF.

This clonotype occurred many times. The chain joins TRBV5-1 to TRBJ2-1; D is unclear. Per the germline V gene, CDR1 is SGHRS and CDR2 is YFSETQ. Trimming cost V 3 bases and J 9 bases, with 16 bases left between them. This CDR3 spans 14 amino acids. For the CDR3, the DNA is TGCGCCAGCAGCTCTAGTAGGGTAGAAGGTGAGCAGTTCTTC. This encodes CASSSSRVEGEQFF.

This clonotype was found once. A read error is possible here, since a much larger clone lies one base away. This chain uses TRBV2 with TRBJ2-2; possible D gene TRBD1, 6 bases. This CDR3 has 16 amino acids. V was cut by 8 bases and J by 0 bases, with 16 bases left in between. CDR1 and CDR2 (germline): SNHLY, FYNNEI. The CDR3 DNA is TGTGCCAGCCTCGAAGGGGCAGGGGCGAACACCGGGGAGCTGTTTTTT. It encodes CASLEGAGANTGELFF.

This clonotype was seen at least ten times. V gene TRBV12-5 combines with J gene TRBJ2-1; unclear D gene. V lost 2 bases, J lost 9 bases, and 8 bases lay in between. Germline V lookup: CDR1 LGHNT, CDR2 FRNRAP. The CDR3 contains 12 residues. This CDR3 is CASGLSGGEQFF. For the CDR3, the DNA is TGTGCTAGTGGTTTGTCGGGTGGTGAGCAGTTCTTC.

This clonotype was counted at least ten times. The rearrangement links TRBV7-6 to TRBJ1-2; weak D call: TRBD1 (6 bases). The CDR3 totals 12 residues. Deletions cut 4 bases from V and 11 bases from J, with 14 bases between. CDR1 is SGHVS, CDR2 FNYEAQ, per germline. In nucleotides, the CDR3 is TGTGCCAGCAGCTCATCTACTACAGGGTACACCTTC. Its translation: CASSSSTTGYTF.

The V call is TRBV3-1, the J call TRBJ2-7; maybe TRBD1 (6 bases). Germline values: CDR1 LGHDT, CDR2 YNNKEL (reference sequence). The CDR3 runs to 13 residues. The V and J ends lost 1 base and 5 bases respectively, with 9 bases between them. CDR3 protein: CASSQAGANEQYF. In DNA form, the CDR3 reads TGTGCCAGCAGCCAAGCAGGGGCCAACGAGCAGTACTTC.

The chain employs TRBV3-1 and TRBJ1-6, with TRBD1 as a possible D gene (5 bases). V lost 6 bases, J lost 7 bases, and 16 bases lay in between. Germline CDR1 and CDR2: LGHDT and YNNKEL (reference sequence). The CDR3 spans 15 residues. The CDR3 DNA sequence: TGTGCCAGCAGGCGGACACATTTGGGGAATTCACCCCTCCACTTT. It translates to CASRRTHLGNSPLHF.

This clonotype has just a few counts. A read error may produce the germline difference seen at one junction end. The chain carries TRBV6-5 and TRBJ2-1; D possibly corresponds to TRBD2 (5 bases). Germline CDR1 reads MNHEY; CDR2 reads SVGAGI. The CDR3 has 13 residues. The CDR3 reads CAIGVSSHNEQFF. CDR3 nucleotide sequence: TGTGCCATCGGGGTCTCCTCCCACAATGAGCAGTTCTTC.

This clonotype was seen a few times. The rearrangement joins TRBV3-1 to TRBJ2-7; D is unresolved. This CDR3 region has 15 residues. V was cut by 0 bases and J by 3 bases, with 12 bases left in between. Per germline, CDR1 LGHDT and CDR2 YNNKEL (reference sequence). CDR3 sequence reads: CASSQESRTHYEQYF. CDR3 sequence (DNA): TGTGCCAGCAGCCAAGAATCCAGGACCCACTACGAGCAGTACTTC.

This clonotype was found many times. The CDR3, as DNA: TGTGCCAGCAGCCCCCCCCAGGGACAGGAGGAGCAAGAGACCCAGTACTTC. It specifies CASSPPQGQEEQETQYF. The chain has TRBV7-9 and TRBJ2-5, with 8 bases aligning to TRBD1. Looked up from germline, CDR1 is SEHNR and CDR2 is FQNEAQ (reference sequence). Trimming removed 5 bases from V and 2 bases from J; junction bases left unmatched: 13. The CDR3 runs 17 residues. Variable domain in full (rest from reference TRBV7-9 and TRBJ2-5): DTGVSQNPRHKITKRGQNVTFRCDPISEHNRLYWYRQTLGQGPEFLTYFQNEAQLEKSRLLSDRFSAERPKGSFSTLEIQRTEQGDSAMYLCASSPPQGQEEQETQYFGPGTRLLVL.

This clonotype was seen many times. The chain combines TRBV18 with TRBJ1-1; D is perhaps TRBD1 (6 bases). Trimming stripped 4 bases from V and 4 bases from J, with 13 bases between. The CDR3 contains 14 residues. Germline lookup yields CDR1 KGHSH and CDR2 LQKENI. The CDR3 sequence is CASSRGREGTEAFF. CDR3 bases: TGTGCCAGCTCACGGGGGCGGGAGGGCACTGAAGCTTTCTTT. Complete variable domain (other parts from reference TRBV18 and TRBJ1-1): NAGVMQNPRHLVRRRGQEARLRCSPMKGHSHVYWYRQLPEEGLKFMVYLQKENIIDESGMPKERFSAEFPKEGPSILRIQQVVRGDSAAYFCASSRGREGTEAFFGQGTRLTVV.

In this sample, this clonotype turned up a few times. The rearrangement joins TRBV7-3 to TRBJ2-2; no clear D. The V end lost 2 bases, the J end lost 4 bases, and 8 bases lay between the germline ends. Germline loops: CDR1 SGHTA, CDR2 FQGTGA. CDR3 length equals 14 residues. The chain's CDR3 is CASSLGGVTGELFF. The CDR3 DNA reads as TGTGCCAGCAGCTTAGGTGGGGTCACCGGGGAGCTGTTTTTT.